A selection of T cell receptor beta chains follows, all from one sample in a study of regulatory T cells in long-lasting Graves disease. TCRdb called the multiplex PCR reads again in MiXCR, with one record for every CDR3 protein. The sample includes roughly 440,000 distinct CDR3 sequences, about 17% of them seen just once. These data were likewise used in another study, on T cells in Graves' hyperthyroidism and ophthalmopathy.

Sample: peripheral blood mononuclear cells (PBMCs), taken at new diagnosis, from a patient treated with antithyroid drugs. Receptors originate from a young woman with Graves disease. CDR3s include the opening cysteine and the closing phenylalanine or tryptophan. The D gene is left open where the match is weak. Not all rows give a size; the values are once, few, many and, for expanded clones, a class.

J,D,V,size,DNA,CDR3
TRBJ2-5,.,TRBV12-3/TRBV12-4,few,TGTGCCAGCAGTCTTCCCCGGGACATCGGAAAGACCCAGTACTTC,CASSLPRDIGKTQYF
TRBJ2-2,.,TRBV28,few,TGTGCCAGTGATGGAGAAGTGGCCGGGGAGCTGTTTTTT,CASDGEVAGELFF
TRBJ1-1,.,TRBV7-9,.,TGTGCCAGCAGCGAATACAGGGCCCCCATGAACACTGAAGCTTTCTTT,CASSEYRAPMNTEAFF
TRBJ2-1,TRBD1,TRBV7-9,.,TGTGCCAGCAGCTTACTATTCGACAGGGCCTACAATGAGCAGTTCTTC,CASSLLFDRAYNEQFF
TRBJ2-5,TRBD2,TRBV6-1,few,TGTGCCAGCAGTACCCCTAGCGGGAGTCGGGAGACCCAGTACTTC,CASSTPSGSRETQYF
TRBJ2-5,TRBD2,TRBV7-9,many,TGTGCCAGCAGCGTTAGCGGGAGTTCAGAGACCCAGTACTTC,CASSVSGSSETQYF
TRBJ2-1,.,TRBV5-1,.,TGCGCCAGCAGCTTTGGGGTTCGGGCCTACAATGAGCAGTTCTTC,CASSFGVRAYNEQFF
TRBJ1-1,.,TRBV28,many,TGTGCCAGCACCGTCGGGCCAAAGATCACTGAAGCTTTCTTT,CASTVGPKITEAFF
TRBJ2-7,.,TRBV20-1,few,TGCAGTGCTAGATATTTCTACGAGCAGTACTTC,CSARYFYEQYF
TRBJ2-1,.,TRBV30,many,TGTGCCTGGAGTATTAGCGGCCCAACCTACAATGAGCAGTTCTTC,CAWSISGPTYNEQFF
TRBJ2-1,TRBD2,TRBV5-1,few,TGCGCCAGCAGGTCCTACGGGGGGAGCTCCTACAATGAGCAGTTCTTC,CASRSYGGSSYNEQFF
TRBJ2-5,.,TRBV29-1,many,TGCAGCGTTGTCCACTCCTCTATGCAGACCCAGTACTTC,CSVVHSSMQTQYF
TRBJ2-7,.,TRBV5-5,many,TGTGCCAGCAGCTCAACGACAGGAACCTACGAGCAGTACTTC,CASSSTTGTYEQYF
TRBJ1-1,.,TRBV12-3/TRBV12-4,.,TGTGCCAGCAGTTTTGGAGGGTTGAACATTGAAGCTTTCTTT,CASSFGGLNIEAFF
TRBJ2-3,.,TRBV12-3/TRBV12-4,many,TGTGCCAGCAGTTTAGCGCTAACGGACACCGCTTCAGATACGCAGTATTTT,CASSLALTDTASDTQYF
TRBJ2-2,.,TRBV5-1,many,TGCGCCAGCAGCTGGAGGTGGGAAAACACCGGGGAGCTGTTTTTT,CASSWRWENTGELFF
TRBJ1-1,.,TRBV25-1,.,TGTGCCAGCAGTGAAATTCTTTTGGGGCCCAACGGGGGCTTGAGGACTGAAGCTTTCTTT,CASSEILLGPNGGLRTEAFF
TRBJ2-1,TRBD2,TRBV19,.,TGTGCCAGTAGCAGACTAGCGGGAGGGTCGAGACACAATGAGCAGTTCTTC,CASSRLAGGSRHNEQFF
TRBJ1-3,.,TRBV27,.,TGTGCCAGCAGTTTATATCCGGACTTGGCTGGAAACACCATATATTTT,CASSLYPDLAGNTIYF
TRBJ1-2,.,TRBV6-2/TRBV6-3,few,TGTGCCAGCAGTTTAAGAAACTATGGCTACACCTTC,CASSLRNYGYTF
TRBJ2-1,.,TRBV18,many,TGTGCCAGCTCCCTCGCAGTTACTCCCAATGAGCAGTTCTTC,CASSLAVTPNEQFF
TRBJ2-6,.,TRBV7-9,.,TGTGCCAGCAGCATGTCATGGAGGGCCAACGTCCTGACTTTC,CASSMSWRANVLTF
TRBJ2-2,.,TRBV7-3,.,TGTGCCAGCAGCTTAAGCGGGACAGCTACCGGGGAGCTGTTTTTT,CASSLSGTATGELFF
TRBJ2-1,.,TRBV5-1,.,TGCGCCAGCAGCCTGGTCCCCGGGACAATCTACAATGAGCAGTTCTTC,CASSLVPGTIYNEQFF
TRBJ2-3,TRBD2,TRBV7-9,.,TGTGCCAGCAGCGGGAGGGCCTCTGATACGCAGTATTTT,CASSGRASDTQYF
TRBJ1-1,.,TRBV12-3/TRBV12-4,few,TGTGCCAGCAGGCCCGGGGAAAACACTGAAGCTTTCTTT,CASRPGENTEAFF
TRBJ2-7,TRBD1,TRBV20-1,many,TGCAGTGCTAGAGATTGGCGGACAGGGGCCTACGAGCAGTACTTC,CSARDWRTGAYEQYF
TRBJ2-1,.,TRBV7-2,many,TGTGCCAGCAGCTTAAGGAGGGCCGGGACCTACAATGAGCAGTTCTTC,CASSLRRAGTYNEQFF
TRBJ2-3,.,TRBV20-1,few,TGCAGTGCTCGAGAGGGGCGCGGGATACCCACAGATGCGCAGTATTTT,CSAREGRGIPTDAQYF
TRBJ2-6,TRBD1,TRBV2,few,TGTGCCAGCAGCCAAGATGGGACAGGGAACTCTGGGGCCAACGTCCTGACTTTC,CASSQDGTGNSGANVLTF
TRBJ2-6,.,TRBV28,many,TGTGCCAGCAGTTTATTATCCTCTGGGGCCAACGTCCTGACTTTC,CASSLLSSGANVLTF